The source of this TCR beta chain is a study of T cells in Graves' hyperthyroidism and ophthalmopathy. Amplified TCR beta CDR3 regions derived from RNA transcripts. When the TCR CDR3 underwent first-round RT-PCR, the HTBI primer set was used. MiXCR was run by TCRdb on the multiplex PCR reads, yielding one entry per CDR3 protein. The table records around 520,000 distinct CDR3 sequences, around 24% of them present only once. The sample holds a few counts of this clonotype. Its antigen is as yet unknown. Sequence at one end of the junction differs from germline and may be a read error. Findings and limits, study-wide: Most thyroid clonotypes with frequency above 0.001 were detected in blood.

Among ophthalmopathy patients, the Clinical Activity Score reached at least 3, the NOSPECS grade reached at least 4, and duration remained under 3 months. PBMCs were obtained from 9 to 10 ml fresh peripheral blood. Germline assignment: CDR1 KGHSH and CDR2 LQKENI. The CDR3 runs 15 residues. Sequencing was done on a sample of blood. V is TRBV18 and J is TRBJ1-2; 8 bases agree with TRBD1. The source is a woman in her 30s with Graves' ophthalmopathy. CDR3 sequence: CASSPQPGQENGYTF. CDR3 nucleotides: TGTGCCAGCTCGCCACAACCGGGACAGGAAAATGGCTACACCTTC.